A single sample is the source of the 22 T cell receptor beta chains below, sequenced in a study of Ad26.COV2.S vaccination and SARS-CoV-2 variants. Repertoires were generated with immunoSEQ multiplex PCR, while TCRdb's copy carries only in-frame clones and drops some. In the table there are about 350,000 clones, around 87% of which are singletons. Treatment reported: 19 received Ad26.COV2.S at low or high dose, single or two shots; 5 received placebo; per-sample allocation not given. Samples came from day 63 after the first vaccine or placebo injection. The sequencing used peripheral blood, collected in a trial of Ad26.COV2.S vaccine versus placebo. The receptors were gathered from a person between 18 and 60 years old who received the Ad26.COV2.S COVID-19 vaccine or a placebo.

This sequence joins TRBV18 and TRBJ1-1; D possibly corresponds to TRBD1 (6 bases). V was cut by 0 bases and J by 10 bases, with 15 bases left in between. Germline CDR1 reads KGHSH; CDR2 reads LQKENI. CDR3 length: 14 residues. In DNA form, the CDR3 reads TGTGCCAGCTCACCACCGGATGGGGGCGCGGGAGCTTTCTTT. Encoded protein: CASSPPDGGAGAFF.

The chain employs TRBV9 and TRBJ2-5; 7 bases fit TRBD1. This CDR3 contains 11 residues. The junction had 0 bases not matched to a gene; V was cut back by 5 bases and J by 5 bases. Germline CDR1 reads SGDLS; CDR2 reads YYNGEE. CDR3 DNA sequence: TGTGCCAGCAGGACAGGGGAGACCCAGTACTTC. Encoded protein: CASRTGETQYF.

A few counts support this clone. The rearrangement uses TRBV30 and TRBJ1-6, with unresolved D. V dropped 4 bases and J dropped 8 bases, with 12 bases sitting between them. From germline, CDR1 is GTSNPN and CDR2 SVGIG (reference sequence). The CDR3 is 13 residues long. Here the CDR3 DNA reads TGTGCCTGGACGAGCGGGATTGATTCACCCCTCCACTTT. It encodes CAWTSGIDSPLHF.

A single count supports this clone. The chain carries TRBV14 and TRBJ2-7; TRBD1 matches 9 bases. The CDR3 has 14 residues. The germline V gene has CDR1 SGHDN and CDR2 FVKESK. V lost 4 bases and J lost 2; bases outside the gene matches: 3. CDR3 coding DNA: TGTGCCAGCAGCCGGACAGGGGCTACCTACGAGCAGTACTTC. Translating gives CASSRTGATYEQYF.

This chain connects TRBV27 to TRBJ2-7; 9 bases line up with TRBD2. Germline assignment: CDR1 MNHEY and CDR2 SMNVEV (reference sequence). The CDR3 runs 15 residues. V dropped 4 bases and J dropped 3; count of bases not matched to a gene: 7. The CDR3 reads CASSSTGTSYYEQYF. The CDR3 DNA reads as TGTGCCAGCAGTTCAACCGGGACTAGCTACTACGAGCAGTACTTC.

The chain joins TRBV9 to TRBJ2-7; 12 bases map to TRBD2. In germline, CDR1 is SGDLS, CDR2 YYNGEE. The CDR3 runs to 18 residues. V was clipped by 1 base and J by 4 bases; unmatched bases: 12. This chain's CDR3 is CASSVRPSGGDYVYEQYF. In DNA form, the CDR3 reads TGTGCCAGCAGCGTACGACCTAGCGGGGGGGACTACGTATACGAGCAGTACTTC.

J is TRBJ1-1 and V is TRBV5-4; D is possibly TRBD1 (5 bases). From germline, CDR1 is SGHNT and CDR2 YYREEE (reference sequence). V shed 4 bases and J shed 2 bases, with 15 bases lying between them. This CDR3 is built from 15 residues. CDR3 protein: CASSPLFGGNTEAFF. The CDR3 nucleotides read TGTGCCAGCAGCCCACTCTTTGGGGGTAACACTGAAGCTTTCTTT.

The chain combines TRBV6-2 or TRBV6-3 with TRBJ1-1; D gene unclear. Trimming cost V 0 bases and J 5 bases, with 13 bases left between them. This CDR3 has 15 amino acids. The germline V gene encodes CDR1 MNHEY and CDR2 SVGEGT. CDR3 sequence (DNA): TGTGCCAGCAGTTACTCTATCCTTAAGGGAACTGAAGCTTTCTTT. This codes for CASSYSILKGTEAFF.

V usage is TRBV3-1 (or the pseudogene TRBV3-2) and J usage is TRBJ1-2, with a weak D call TRBD1 (5 bases). V was trimmed by 0 bases and J by 7 bases, leaving 18 bases between them. Germline V gene data show CDR1 as LGHDT and CDR2 as YNNKEL (reference sequence). The CDR3 extends over 16 amino acids. Here the CDR3 DNA reads TGTGCCAGCAGCCAAGATTGGAGGGTCAGGGTTGGTGGCTACACCTTC. Translating gives CASSQDWRVRVGGYTF.

V usage is TRBV9 and J usage is TRBJ2-1, with D perhaps TRBD2 (7 bases). The CDR3 totals 15 residues. Germline V CDR1 and CDR2: SGDLS, YYNGEE. Between the trimmed V and J ends, which lost 0 bases and 7 bases, there was a span of 14 bases. DNA for the CDR3: TGTGCCAGCAGCGTAGTGAGGGGGGGCGTGAATGAGCAGTTCTTC. Amino acid sequence: CASSVVRGGVNEQFF.

This clone is a singleton in its sample. The chain links TRBV5-1 to TRBJ2-2; D may be TRBD1 (6 bases). The CDR3 has 15 amino acids. Germline CDR1 reads SGHRS; CDR2 reads YFSETQ. Trimming removed 6 bases at V and 2 bases at J, with 14 bases between. The CDR3 protein is CASKAQDSNTGELFF. In DNA, the CDR3 is TGCGCCAGCAAGGCTCAGGACAGTAACACCGGGGAGCTGTTTTTT.

CDR3 coding DNA: TGTGCCTGGAGTGTTGGCATGAACACTGAAGCTTTCTTT. Translating gives CAWSVGMNTEAFF. The rearrangement links TRBV30 to TRBJ1-1; D is undetermined. The CDR3 is 13 residues long. V lost 0 bases to trimming and J lost 0 bases, with 5 bases between them. Germline V CDR1 and CDR2: GTSNPN, SVGIG (reference sequence).

This clone appeared once. Here the CDR3 reads CASSRILGGSNYGYTF. The CDR3, as DNA: TGTGCCAGCAGCCGCATCCTCGGGGGCTCTAACTATGGCTACACCTTC. This sequence joins TRBV4-2 and TRBJ1-2, with D tentatively TRBD1 (6 bases). This CDR3 region has 16 residues. The V gene lost 4 bases and the J gene lost 0 bases, with 15 bases spanning the gap. The germline gives CDR1 LGHNA, CDR2 YNFKEQ.

The rearrangement links TRBV7-2 to TRBJ2-2; either TRBD1 or TRBD2 may fit D (6 bases each). V lost 5 bases, J lost 7 bases, and 17 bases lay in between. The V gene's germline CDR1 is SGHTA and CDR2 FQGNSA. This CDR3 contains 15 residues. This CDR3 reads CASSPTGGGSGELFF. DNA of the CDR3: TGTGCCAGCAGCCCCACCGGAGGGGGGAGCGGGGAGCTGTTTTTT.

The rearrangement joins TRBV5-4 to TRBJ1-2; D is perhaps TRBD1 (5 bases). CDR1 is SGHNT and CDR2 is YYREEE in the germline V gene (reference sequence). Trimming stripped 0 bases from V and 4 bases from J, with 13 bases between. CDR3 length: 15 residues. The DNA for the CDR3 is TGTGCCAGCAGCTTGGCAGGGCCGGACTTCTATGGCTACACCTTC. It encodes CASSLAGPDFYGYTF.

The chain couples TRBV12-5 to TRBJ1-5; weak D call: TRBD1 (5 bases). Germline V gene lookup returns CDR1 LGHNT and CDR2 FRNRAP. The CDR3 spans 16 residues. The germline V and J ends were trimmed by 0 bases and 0 bases, with 9 bases remaining between them. The CDR3 DNA sequence: TGTGCTAGTGGTTTGGTACGGGGGGATAGCAATCAGCCCCAGCATTTT. Translation gives CASGLVRGDSNQPQHF.

The chain uses TRBV24-1 and TRBJ2-1, with D tentatively TRBD2 (5 bases). Germline V gene lookup returns CDR1 KGHDR and CDR2 SFDVKD. This CDR3 is 15 amino acids long. The germline V and J ends were trimmed by 1 base and 4 bases, with 10 bases remaining between them. The CDR3 reads CATSDFSSGYNEQFF. The DNA for the CDR3 is TGTGCCACCAGTGATTTCTCCAGCGGATACAATGAGCAGTTCTTC.

This sequence joins TRBV12-3 or TRBV12-4 and TRBJ2-5, with D unresolved. This CDR3 is 12 amino acids long. Trimming took 2 bases from V and 4 from J, leaving 5 bases between them. CDR3: CASSLLGETQYF. The CDR3 DNA sequence: TGTGCCAGCAGTTTACTAGGAGAGACCCAGTACTTC.

This chain links TRBV30 with TRBJ2-2; 10 positions agree with TRBD2. The germline CDR1 and CDR2 sequences are GTSNPN and SVGIG (reference sequence). V was pared by 4 bases and J by 4 bases, with 0 bases of the junction left unmatched. CDR3 length: 13 amino acids. CDR3 loop: CAWKRGGTGELFF. The DNA of the CDR3 is TGTGCCTGGAAGCGGGGGGGCACCGGGGAGCTGTTTTTT.

The chain couples TRBV5-6 to TRBJ2-1, with a weak D call TRBD2 (5 bases). From germline, CDR1 is SGHDT and CDR2 YYEEEE. This CDR3 comprises 13 residues. V lost 1 base and J 8 bases, leaving 10 bases between the germline ends. CDR3 loop: CASSLWAGDEQFF. CDR3 DNA sequence: TGTGCCAGCAGCTTGTGGGCCGGGGATGAGCAGTTCTTC.

The rearrangement links TRBV25-1 to TRBJ2-5; 7 nucleotides align to TRBD2. Germline V gene lookup returns CDR1 MGHDK and CDR2 SYGVNS. The CDR3 is made up of 18 amino acids. The V segment lost 7 bases and the J segment 0 bases; nucleotides outside the gene matches: 17. CDR3 region: CASKGGSGVFPNQETQYF. The CDR3 DNA sequence: TGTGCCAGCAAAGGCGGGAGCGGGGTTTTCCCCAACCAAGAGACCCAGTACTTC.

CDR3 bases: TGTGCCTGGGGTTTAACAGGGATTCAGCCCCAGCATTTT. Protein sequence: CAWGLTGIQPQHF. The rearrangement links TRBV30 to TRBJ1-5, with D tentatively TRBD1 (6 bases). The germline V gene encodes CDR1 GTSNPN and CDR2 SVGIG (reference sequence). The CDR3 sequence is 13 residues long. Trimming took off 5 bases at V and 6 bases at J, with 14 bases between the two ends.